This T cell receptor (beta chain) stems from a study of beta chain features in type 1 diabetes. The table lists this clone with a few counts. What it recognizes is unknown. The germline gives CDR1 MNHEY, CDR2 SVGAGI. The CDR3 covers 12 residues. Deletions cut 5 bases from V and 3 bases from J, with 8 bases between. Expressed TCRB transcripts were sequenced after all isolated RNA was converted to cDNA. TCRdb's copy holds only in-frame clones and misses some; the assay was immunoSEQ multiplex PCR. The sample has hundreds of thousands of clones; about an eighth are singletons. Notes on the study in general: TCRB CDR3s were moderately but significantly shorter in Type 1 diabetes patients in all four CD4+ subsets. Naive, central memory and regulatory TCRB repertoires appeared more similar among patients than healthy donors. There was no resolution here of whether HLA type influences TCRB rearrangement.

V and J are TRBV6-5 and TRBJ2-7; D is ambiguous. Sample: naive CD4+ T cells from blood. The clonotype was recovered from a man in his late teens or twenties with type 1 diabetes. This CDR3 reads CASSNTNYEQYF. The CDR3 nucleotides read TGTGCCAGCAGTAACACCAACTACGAGCAGTACTTC.